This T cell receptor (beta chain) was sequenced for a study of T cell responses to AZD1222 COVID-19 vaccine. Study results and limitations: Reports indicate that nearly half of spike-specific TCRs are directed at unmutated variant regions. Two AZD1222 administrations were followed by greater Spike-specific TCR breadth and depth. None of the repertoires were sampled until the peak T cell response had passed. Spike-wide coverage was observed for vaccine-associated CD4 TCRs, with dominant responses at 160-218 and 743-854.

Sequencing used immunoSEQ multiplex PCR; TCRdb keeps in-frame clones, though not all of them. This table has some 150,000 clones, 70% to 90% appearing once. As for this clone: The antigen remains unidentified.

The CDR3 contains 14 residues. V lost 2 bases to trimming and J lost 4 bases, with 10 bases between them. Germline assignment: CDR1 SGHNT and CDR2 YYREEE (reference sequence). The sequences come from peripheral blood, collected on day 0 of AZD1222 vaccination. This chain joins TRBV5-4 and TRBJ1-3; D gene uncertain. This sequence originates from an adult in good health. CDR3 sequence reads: CASSFRAGGNTIYF. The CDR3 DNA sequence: TGTGCCAGCAGCTTTCGGGCGGGCGGAAACACCATATATTTT.